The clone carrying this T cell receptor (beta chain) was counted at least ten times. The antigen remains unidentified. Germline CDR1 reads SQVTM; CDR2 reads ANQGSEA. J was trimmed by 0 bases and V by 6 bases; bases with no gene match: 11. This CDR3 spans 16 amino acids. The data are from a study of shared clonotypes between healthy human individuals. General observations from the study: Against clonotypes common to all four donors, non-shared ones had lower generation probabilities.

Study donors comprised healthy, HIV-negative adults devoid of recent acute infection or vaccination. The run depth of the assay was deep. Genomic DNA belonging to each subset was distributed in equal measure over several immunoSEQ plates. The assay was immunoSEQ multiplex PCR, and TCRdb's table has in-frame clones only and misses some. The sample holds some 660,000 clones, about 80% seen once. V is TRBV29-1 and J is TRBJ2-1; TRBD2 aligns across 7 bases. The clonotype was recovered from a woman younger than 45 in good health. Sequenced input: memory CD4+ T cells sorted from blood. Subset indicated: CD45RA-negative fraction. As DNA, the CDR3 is TGCAGCGTGGCCGGACTAGAAATCAGCTCCTACAATGAGCAGTTCTTC. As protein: CSVAGLEISSYNEQFF.